The 16 T cell receptor beta chains reported below all come from one sample, sequenced in a study of T cell repertoires in cytomegalovirus infection (dated by TCRdb to about 2019). Their cognate antigens are unknown. The data were produced on an Illumina HiSeq 1500. TCRdb reran the public reads through fastp at Q25 and MiXCR, keeping productive beta chains. For every CDR3 protein sequence, its rows merge into one entry that carries the most common genes and DNA. The sample table contains about 740,000 distinct CDR3 sequences; only one count was recorded for approximately 33% of them. Clones ranked in the top ten supply 15% to 20% of the sample. Sample treatment or condition, as interpreted from the label and publication: in vitro stimulation with specific CMV peptide epitopes to enrich CMV-specific T cells. This material consisted of cultured PBMCs, taken from culture after CMV antigen stimulation. Receptors were obtained from a human donor in good health (CMV status not recorded). Some clones in this sample may be carry-over from other donors' samples.

This clonotype was recorded a few times. The chain combines TRBV7-9 with TRBJ1-6; TRBD1 matches at 7 bases. V was pared by 5 bases and J by 9 bases, with 7 bases of the junction left unmatched. Looked up from germline, CDR1 is SEHNR and CDR2 is FQNEAQ (reference sequence). This CDR3 comprises 14 residues. This CDR3 is CASSLGTAGSPLHF. CDR3 sequence (DNA): TGTGCCAGCAGCCTTGGGACAGCCGGTTCACCCCTCCACTTT.

This clonotype was picked up a small number of times. The CDR3, as DNA: TGCGCCAGCAGCCAAGATTTGGGTGACGAGCAGTACTTC. It codes for CASSQDLGDEQYF. This sequence joins TRBV4-3 and TRBJ2-7; no definite D call. The V end lost 0 bases, the J end lost 5 bases, and 8 bases lay between the germline ends. CDR3 length equals 13 residues. The germline V gene has CDR1 LGHNA and CDR2 YSLEER.

This clonotype was seen ten or more times. The rearrangement joins TRBV28 to TRBJ2-3, with TRBD2 matching 8 bases. The germline CDR1 and CDR2 sequences are MDHEN and SYDVKM. V lost 8 bases, J lost 2 bases, and 6 bases stayed unmatched. This CDR3 has 14 amino acids. The CDR3 is CASSQRGPTDTQYF. Written as DNA, the CDR3 is TGTGCCAGCTCTCAGCGGGGGCCCACAGATACGCAGTATTTT.

The rearrangement joins TRBV2 to TRBJ2-7; 7 bases align to TRBD1. The CDR3 contains 14 residues. V was pared by 5 bases and J by 4 bases, with 8 bases of the junction left unmatched. Germline assignment: CDR1 SNHLY and CDR2 FYNNEI. The CDR3 loop is CASSQQGLGYEQYF. The CDR3 bases are TGTGCCAGCAGTCAACAGGGGTTAGGGTACGAGCAGTACTTC.

The chain carries TRBV2 and TRBJ1-5; D may be TRBD1 (5 bases). The CDR3 has 15 residues. Trimming left V 4 bases short and J 5 bases short, with 15 bases between. The germline gives CDR1 SNHLY, CDR2 FYNNEI. The CDR3 sequence is CASSGSREKDQPQHF. Here the CDR3 DNA reads TGTGCCAGCAGTGGGTCCAGGGAGAAAGATCAGCCCCAGCATTTT.

V and J are TRBV12-3 or TRBV12-4 and TRBJ2-7; TRBD1 agrees at 7 bases. Unmatched junction bases numbered 11, after V lost 6 bases and J lost 3 bases. The CDR3 sequence is 15 residues long. Written as DNA, the CDR3 is TGTGCCAGCAGCGTCAACAGGGGTCCCTACTACGAGCAGTACTTC. Protein: CASSVNRGPYYEQYF.

This clonotype was seen at least ten times. The rearrangement joins TRBV4-1 to TRBJ2-3, with 7 bases that match TRBD2. V lost 1 base, J lost 0 bases, and 7 bases stayed unmatched. Per the germline V gene, CDR1 is MGHRA and CDR2 is YSYEKL. This CDR3 is 17 amino acids long. CDR3 bases: TGCGCCAGCAGCCAAGTGGAGACTAGCCCGAGCACAGATACGCAGTATTTT. Amino acid sequence: CASSQVETSPSTDTQYF.

This clonotype was found a few times. The chain uses TRBV6-1 and TRBJ2-5; 11 bases agree with TRBD2. The ends lost 6 bases at V and 5 bases at J; junction bases unmatched: 11. This CDR3 has 16 residues. From germline, CDR1 is MNHNS and CDR2 SASEGT. The CDR3, as DNA: TGTGCCAGCAGGGAGCTAGCGGGGGGCGCATCCGAGACCCAGTACTTC. Residues: CASRELAGGASETQYF.

This chain uses TRBV6-2 or TRBV6-3 with TRBJ2-3; 9 bases line up with TRBD2. This CDR3 is 14 amino acids long. Trimming took 6 bases from V and 5 from J; bases not matched to a gene: 6. Germline CDR1 MNHEY, CDR2 SVGEGT. CDR3 loop: CASSKTSGLDTQYF. DNA of the CDR3: TGTGCCAGCAGCAAGACTAGCGGATTAGATACGCAGTATTTT.

The chain joins TRBV2 to TRBJ2-3; 10 bases match TRBD2. The CDR3 runs to 20 residues. With 2 bases clipped from V and 3 bases from J, the junction kept 17 bases outside the gene matches. Per germline, CDR1 SNHLY and CDR2 FYNNEI. Written as DNA, the CDR3 is TGTGCCAGCAGTGAACCGACTAGCGGGCTTCCCATCTTAAGGACAGATACGCAGTATTTT. This encodes CASSEPTSGLPILRTDTQYF.

The genes are TRBV4-3 and TRBJ1-1, with D maybe TRBD1 (6 bases). This CDR3 region has 14 residues. Looked up from germline, CDR1 is LGHNA and CDR2 is YSLEER. V lost 3 bases to trimming and J lost 7 bases, with 15 bases between them. CDR3 coding DNA: TGCGCCAGCAGCCACGTAGGGGGGGAGGGTGAAGCTTTCTTT. This sequence encodes CASSHVGGEGEAFF.

This chain uses TRBV3-1 with TRBJ2-3; the D gene could be TRBD1 or TRBD2 (5 bases each). This CDR3 region has 16 residues. V was shortened by 1 base and J by 2 bases, with 13 bases between the two germline ends. From germline, CDR1 is LGHDT and CDR2 YNNKEL (reference sequence). CDR3 region: CASSQAHLGATDTQYF. The CDR3 DNA follows: TGTGCCAGCAGCCAAGCCCACCTCGGGGCCACAGATACGCAGTATTTT.

This chain joins TRBV27 and TRBJ2-7; TRBD2 is a possible D gene (5 bases). The germline V gene encodes CDR1 MNHEY and CDR2 SMNVEV (reference sequence). The CDR3 has 15 amino acids. V was shortened by 2 bases and J by 2 bases, with 13 bases between the two germline ends. CDR3 residues: CASSLVPGNPYEQYF. The CDR3 nucleotides are TGTGCCAGCAGTTTAGTGCCCGGGAACCCCTACGAGCAGTACTTC.

This clonotype showed up just a few times. The chain recombines TRBV7-8 with TRBJ2-5, with TRBD2 as a possible D gene (7 bases). V lost 1 base and J 5 bases, leaving 17 bases between the germline ends. The CDR3 is 16 amino acids. Germline CDR1 is SGHVS and CDR2 is FQNEAQ. CDR3 coding DNA: TGTGCCAGCAGCTTAGAATTTGGGGGGGGGCGGGAGACCCAGTACTTC. It encodes CASSLEFGGGRETQYF.

The count of this clonotype is one. It may be a read error: a sequence one base away is much more abundant. The gene calls are TRBV6-8 and TRBJ1-1; D is ambiguous. The V and J ends lost 8 bases and 5 bases respectively, with 21 bases between them. Germline-derived CDR1 and CDR2 are MNHGY and SAAAGT. The CDR3 covers 15 residues. The CDR3 DNA follows: TGTGCCAGCCTACGGAGCTTTCCGGGGTCAACTGAAGCTTTCTTT. Translating gives CASLRSFPGSTEAFF.

This clonotype has more than one count but fewer than ten. V is TRBV7-2 and J is TRBJ2-1; D might be TRBD2 (5 bases). Trimming shortened V by 1 base and J by 2 bases, and 9 bases separated the two germline ends. Germline V gives CDR1 SGHTA, CDR2 FQGNSA. The CDR3 totals 15 residues. CDR3 loop: CASSLVPGAYNEQFF. The CDR3, as DNA: TGTGCCAGCAGCTTAGTACCCGGGGCCTACAATGAGCAGTTCTTC.